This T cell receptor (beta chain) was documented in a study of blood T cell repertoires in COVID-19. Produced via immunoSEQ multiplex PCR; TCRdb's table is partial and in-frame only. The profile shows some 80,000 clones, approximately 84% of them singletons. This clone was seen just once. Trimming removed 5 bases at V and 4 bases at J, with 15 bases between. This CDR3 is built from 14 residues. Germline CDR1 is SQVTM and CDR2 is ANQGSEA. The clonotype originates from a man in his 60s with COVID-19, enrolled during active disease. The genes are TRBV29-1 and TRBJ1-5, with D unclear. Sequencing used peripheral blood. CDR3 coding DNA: TGCAGCGTTAGGACGGGGAGAGGAAATCAGCCCCAGCATTTT. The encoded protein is CSVRTGRGNQPQHF.